Listed below are T cell receptor beta chains from one sample, sequenced in a study of T cells after posttransplantation cyclophosphamide. Sequenced by immunoSEQ multiplex PCR; TCRdb stores in-frame clones only, minus some. The repertoire includes about 4,000 clones, roughly three quarters of them detected once, and roughly 45% sits in the top ten. The sequencing here drew on CD8+ T cells sorted from PBMCs, taken more than 1,000 days after allogeneic stem cell transplant with posttransplant cyclophosphamide. The receptor source for this set is a female patient aged 35 to 55 who received an allogeneic stem cell transplant from a related donor, was CMV-positive, and had no GVHD. Some T cells may be provided by the graft donor. The conserved cysteine and the conserved F or W are not part of the CDR3 here. Fields, in order: V gene, CDR3 protein.

TRBV7-2	ASSLTGSATGELF
TRBV9	ACSFRQGTAYEQY
TRBV10-3	AITPGQGYGYT
TRBV7-9	ASSPPGTAYEQY
TRBV7-9	ASTSGGSSYNEQF
TRBV9	AIFIKQGTAYEQY
TRBV5-4	ASSSQQGWGYT
TRBV27	ASSSEVTSDGYT
TRBV4-3	ASSQDRGDSYEQY
TRBV23-1	ASERQNYGYT
TRBV6-4	ASSDLNTGELF
TRBV9	ACSIRQGTAYEQY
TRBV6-6	ASTGQLDGYT
TRBV4-1	ASSQGRQGNYGYT